These 14 T cell receptor beta chains share one sample of origin, sequenced in a study of T cell changes during pregnancy in multiple sclerosis. The method was immunoSEQ multiplex PCR; TCRdb's version includes in-frame clones alone and lacks a portion of them. The profile covers 70,000 or so clones, with approximately 91% appearing a single time and 1.4% taken by the ten largest. Here the sequenced sample was peripheral blood, taken in the third trimester of pregnancy. Receptors originate from a female donor with multiple sclerosis, enrolled in a pregnancy study.

This chain links TRBV9 with TRBJ1-6, with TRBD1 as a possible D gene (6 bases). Per germline, CDR1 SGDLS and CDR2 YYNGEE. This CDR3 contains 14 residues. Deletions cut 3 bases from V and 10 bases from J, with 14 bases between. Written as DNA, the CDR3 is TGTGCCAGCAGCGATGGGACATCTTTGTCACCCCTCCACTTT. It translates to CASSDGTSLSPLHF.

Only one count was recorded for this clone. V usage is TRBV7-8 and J usage is TRBJ1-5; D gene unclear. Trimming cost V 3 bases and J 0 bases, with 6 bases left between them. In germline, CDR1 is SGHVS, CDR2 FQNEAQ. The CDR3 totals 14 residues. The CDR3 DNA reads as TGTGCCAGCAGCTTCATGTCTAGCAATCAGCCCCAGCATTTT. It codes for CASSFMSSNQPQHF.

This rearrangement joins TRBV7-2 to TRBJ2-1; the match to TRBD1 covers 10 bases. The CDR3 is made up of 12 amino acids. V was clipped by 5 bases and J by 12 bases; unmatched bases: 4. Germline lookup yields CDR1 SGHTA and CDR2 FQGNSA. The CDR3 loop reads CASSPRDRGQFF. The CDR3 coding sequence is TGTGCCAGCAGCCCCCGGGACAGGGGGCAGTTCTTC.

The V gene is TRBV10-3, the J gene TRBJ1-2, with D possibly matching TRBD1 (6 bases). V gave up 7 bases and J gave up 6 bases, with 15 bases separating them. Germline V gene lookup returns CDR1 ENHRY and CDR2 SYGVKD. The CDR3 has 13 residues. The CDR3 region has the DNA TGTGCCATCAACCCGACAGGTGTTGATGGCTACACCTTC. Translated, it gives CAINPTGVDGYTF.

The chain has TRBV6-1 and TRBJ1-6, with a tentative D call TRBD1 (5 bases). The CDR3 is made up of 16 amino acids. CDR1 and CDR2 from the germline V gene are MNHNS and SASEGT. V was cut by 0 bases and J by 2 bases, with 8 bases left in between. DNA for the CDR3: TGTGCCAGCAGTGAAGCGGCGGGACCCTATAATTCACCCCTCCACTTT. Amino acid sequence: CASSEAAGPYNSPLHF.

The rearrangement joins TRBV28 to TRBJ1-4, with 8 bases fitting TRBD1. The CDR3 runs to 17 residues. J lost 4 bases, V lost 1 base, and 8 bases had no gene match. Germline V gene data show CDR1 as MDHEN and CDR2 as SYDVKM. Written as DNA, the CDR3 is TGTGCCAGCAGTTTATCTGGCAGGGGGCGCAGTAATGAAAAACTGTTTTTT. Translated, it gives CASSLSGRGRSNEKLFF.

V and J are TRBV18 and TRBJ2-7, with a weak D call TRBD1 (6 bases). Trimming removed 2 bases from V and 6 bases from J, with 14 bases in between. This CDR3 region has 14 residues. The germline V gene encodes CDR1 KGHSH and CDR2 LQKENI. CDR3 region: CASSPLQGTGEQYF. The DNA of the CDR3 is TGTGCCAGCTCACCATTACAGGGAACGGGCGAGCAGTACTTC.

The chain combines TRBV7-2 with TRBJ1-1; D uncertain. CDR3 length: 13 residues. Germline V CDR1 and CDR2: SGHTA, FQGNSA. V lost 5 bases to trimming and J lost 1 base, with 8 bases between them. The DNA of the CDR3 is TGTGCCAGCAGCCTGAGGAGGAACACTGAAGCTTTCTTT. Its protein is CASSLRRNTEAFF.

The chain links TRBV14 to TRBJ2-1; 10 nucleotides match TRBD2. CDR1 and CDR2 from the germline V gene are SGHDN and FVKESK. The J segment lost 8 bases and the V segment lost 0 bases, leaving 19 bases of the junction unmatched. The CDR3 is 20 amino acids. As DNA, the CDR3 is TGTGCCAGCAGCCAAGATCCCCGGGGGGTATGGGGACTAGCGAGCGATGAGCAGTTCTTC. It is translated as CASSQDPRGVWGLASDEQFF.

The chain couples TRBV19 to TRBJ1-1, with 7 bases matching TRBD1. Germline V gene data show CDR1 as LNHDA and CDR2 as SQIVND (reference sequence). CDR3 length: 14 residues. V shed 4 bases, J shed 4 bases, and the junction held 6 bases outside the gene matches. The DNA for the CDR3 is TGTGCCAGTAGTAGAGACAGGGAAGTCACTGAAGCTTTCTTT. Its protein product is CASSRDREVTEAFF.

The rearrangement joins TRBV9 to TRBJ2-3; 9 nucleotides match TRBD2. CDR1 and CDR2 from the germline V gene are SGDLS and YYNGEE. J lost 2 bases, V lost 2 bases, and 3 bases had no gene match. The CDR3 is 15 amino acids. CDR3 DNA sequence: TGTGCCAGCAGCGTGACTAGCGGCTACACAGATACGCAGTATTTT. As protein: CASSVTSGYTDTQYF.

This clone appeared a single time. The V gene is TRBV7-3, the J gene TRBJ2-1, with TRBD2 identical over 13 bases. There are 16 residues in the CDR3. Germline V gene data show CDR1 as SGHTA and CDR2 as FQGTGA. Unmatched junction bases numbered 8, after V lost 5 bases and J lost 7 bases. The CDR3 DNA is TGTGCCAGCAGCCTCCTGGGACTAGCGGGGAAAAATGAGCAGTTCTTC. Translating it yields CASSLLGLAGKNEQFF.

This sequence joins TRBV5-1 and TRBJ1-6; TRBD1 matches 11 bases. This CDR3 is built from 18 residues. The junction had 4 bases not matched to a gene; V was cut back by 2 bases and J by 0 bases. The V gene's germline CDR1 is SGHRS and CDR2 YFSETQ. CDR3: CASSLWDRGSSYNSPLHF. The CDR3 nucleotides are TGCGCCAGCAGCTTATGGGACAGGGGGAGCTCCTATAATTCACCCCTCCACTTT.

V is TRBV5-1 and J is TRBJ2-3; 12 nucleotides agree with TRBD2. The CDR3 runs to 18 residues. CDR1 and CDR2 (germline): SGHRS, YFSETQ. The V gene end was trimmed by 2 bases and the J gene end by 6 bases; junction bases not matched to a gene: 13. The CDR3 region is CASSFPRASGGAMDTQYF. CDR3 in DNA: TGCGCCAGCAGCTTTCCTAGGGCTAGCGGGGGGGCGATGGATACGCAGTATTTT.